One sample yielded the 32 T cell receptor beta chains listed below, sequenced in a study of vaccination and CD4 T cells after COVID-19. Cultured CD4+ T cells had their DNA profiled by the Oncomine TCR Beta short-read assay. TCRdb re-analysed the PCR reads in MiXCR, keeping a single row per CDR3 protein. Among roughly 20,000 distinct CDR3 sequences listed, 45% to 60% were seen once. Their antigens are not known. Treatment denoted: roughly 10-day PBMC culture with coronavirus spike peptide pools or control peptides (ViraFEST assay). Sequences were obtained from CD4+ T cells from blood, cultured in vitro. These receptors were taken from a human donor who had recovered from COVID-19.

This chain joins TRBV20-1 and TRBJ2-3; 8 bases align to TRBD2. The CDR3 consists of 15 residues. J gave up 0 bases and V 6 bases, and 8 bases lay outside the gene matches. CDR1 DFQATT and CDR2 SNEGSKA come from the germline V gene (reference sequence). CDR3 nucleotides: TGCAGTGCCGGGGACGGGGGGGCTAGCACAGATACGCAGTATTTT. Protein: CSAGDGGASTDTQYF.

The chain joins TRBV19 to TRBJ2-4; 9 positions match TRBD2. Germline CDR1 is LNHDA and CDR2 is SQIVND (reference sequence). The CDR3 sequence is 17 residues long. V shed 7 bases and J 1 base; nucleotides not matched to a gene: 11. The CDR3 spells CASTPGASGIAKNIQYF. The DNA for the CDR3 is TGTGCCAGTACCCCCGGGGCTAGCGGGATTGCCAAAAACATTCAGTACTTC.

This clonotype was seen more than once but under ten times. V and J are TRBV7-2 and TRBJ1-2; 10 bases fit TRBD1. CDR1 and CDR2 (germline): SGHTA, FQGNSA. This CDR3 contains 14 residues. Losses at the gene ends were 5 bases for V and 4 bases for J; bases not matched to a gene: 4. The CDR3 DNA reads as TGTGCCAGCAGCCCGGGGACAGGGGCCTATGGCTACACCTTC. Translation: CASSPGTGAYGYTF.

The chain has TRBV11-2 and TRBJ2-7; TRBD2 aligns across 8 bases. This CDR3 contains 15 residues. Germline CDR1 and CDR2: SGHAT and FQNNGV. Unmatched junction bases numbered 11, after V lost 4 bases and J lost 6 bases. The CDR3 nucleotides are TGTGCCAGCAGCTCCGTGGTAGCGGGGCAGGGCGAGCAGTACTTC. Its protein is CASSSVVAGQGEQYF.

This chain uses TRBV4-3 with TRBJ2-2; TRBD2 aligns across 9 bases. The CDR3 extends over 17 amino acids. The germline gives CDR1 LGHNA, CDR2 YSLEER. The junction had 2 bases not matched to a gene; V was cut back by 0 bases and J by 0 bases. CDR3 sequence reads: CASSQDIAGANTGELFF. CDR3 in DNA: TGCGCCAGCAGCCAAGATATAGCGGGAGCGAACACCGGGGAGCTGTTTTTT.

There are a few counts of this clonotype. The V and J genes are TRBV28 and TRBJ2-3; D might be TRBD2 (6 bases). Germline V CDR1 and CDR2: MDHEN, SYDVKM. The CDR3 is 17 amino acids. Trimming pared 6 bases from V and 2 bases from J, leaving 21 bases between. CDR3 sequence reads: CASRQRGTAGDTDTQYF. The CDR3 bases are TGTGCCAGCAGGCAACGCGGGACGGCCGGTGACACAGATACGCAGTATTTT.

A few counts support this clonotype. J is TRBJ1-2 and V is TRBV5-6; tentatively, D is TRBD1 (5 bases). V dropped 2 bases and J dropped 7 bases, with 15 bases sitting between them. Looked up from germline, CDR1 is SGHDT and CDR2 is YYEEEE. The CDR3 extends over 14 amino acids. The CDR3 region is CASSFRQGVRGYTF. The CDR3 coding sequence is TGTGCCAGCAGCTTTAGGCAGGGTGTGCGTGGCTACACCTTC.

The CDR3 nucleotides are TGTGCCACCAGTGAGCCGACAGGGTCTGGGGCCAACGTCCTGACTTTC. It codes for CATSEPTGSGANVLTF. The rearrangement uses TRBV24-1 and TRBJ2-6; 7 bases match TRBD1. Germline CDR1 is KGHDR and CDR2 is SFDVKD. This CDR3 is 16 amino acids long. Trimming cost V 4 bases and J 1 base; bases outside gene matches: 3.

This chain joins TRBV5-4 and TRBJ2-5, with TRBD1 matching over 9 bases. The CDR3 totals 16 residues. Germline-derived CDR1 and CDR2 are SGHNT and YYREEE (reference sequence). J was trimmed by 3 bases and V by 2 bases; bases with no gene match: 8. Here the CDR3 reads CASSFQTGGEEETQYF. CDR3 nucleotide sequence: TGTGCCAGCAGCTTTCAAACAGGGGGCGAGGAAGAGACCCAGTACTTC.

CDR3 region: CASIDGTVWTDTQYF. Written as DNA, the CDR3 is TGTGCCAGTATAGATGGGACCGTTTGGACAGATACGCAGTATTTT. The chain carries TRBV2 and TRBJ2-3, with D possibly being TRBD1 or TRBD2 (5 bases each). There are 15 residues in the CDR3. Per the germline V gene, CDR1 is SNHLY and CDR2 is FYNNEI. V shed 9 bases and J shed 3 bases, with 19 bases lying between them.

The rearrangement links TRBV23-1 to TRBJ2-1, with D tentatively TRBD2 (5 bases). TRBV23-1 is an open reading frame, and its role is uncertain. Trimming took off 4 bases at V and 9 bases at J, with 7 bases between the two ends. This CDR3 contains 11 residues. The CDR3 spells CASSLAGEQFF. The CDR3 nucleotides are TGCGCCAGCAGTCTGGCGGGTGAGCAGTTCTTC.

This chain connects TRBV7-3 to TRBJ1-5; a possible D gene is TRBD1 (5 bases). The V end lost 4 bases, the J end lost 2 bases, and 6 bases lay between the germline ends. Germline CDR1 reads SGHTA; CDR2 reads FQGTGA. This CDR3 region has 13 residues. CDR3 DNA: TGTGCCAGCAGCTCGGGGGGCAATCAGCCCCAGCATTTT. Its protein product is CASSSGGNQPQHF.

The chain has TRBV6-5 and TRBJ2-2; the D is unclear. The germline V gene encodes CDR1 MNHEY and CDR2 SVGAGI. Trimming shortened V by 0 bases and J by 3 bases, and 14 bases separated the two germline ends. The CDR3 runs to 17 residues. CDR3 region: CASSYSREHWDTGELFF. The CDR3 region has the DNA TGTGCCAGCAGTTACTCGAGAGAACACTGGGACACCGGGGAGCTGTTTTTT.

This clonotype was counted once. The V gene is TRBV24-1, the J gene TRBJ2-1, with 8 bases matching TRBD1. V shed 4 bases and J 8 bases; nucleotides not matched to a gene: 12. The CDR3 is 16 residues long. Germline V gene lookup returns CDR1 KGHDR and CDR2 SFDVKD. The CDR3 DNA sequence: TGTGCCACCAGTGACCGAGAGCGGACAGGGTCACATGAGCAGTTCTTC. Its translation: CATSDRERTGSHEQFF.

The gene calls are TRBV28 and TRBJ2-1; the D gene is possibly TRBD1 (6 bases). Deletions cut 4 bases from V and 12 bases from J, with 19 bases between. This CDR3 is 14 amino acids long. Germline values: CDR1 MDHEN, CDR2 SYDVKM. The CDR3 sequence: CASSSAFSGAGQFF. The CDR3 bases are TGTGCCAGCAGTTCTGCCTTCTCAGGGGCGGGGCAGTTCTTC. The whole variable domain, remainder taken from reference TRBV28 and TRBJ2-1, is DVKVTQSSRYLVKRTGEKVFLECVQDMDHENMFWYRQDPGLGLRLIYFSYDVKMKEKGDIPEGYSVSREKKERFSLILESASTNQTSMYLCASSSAFSGAGQFFGPGTRLTVL.

The chain joins TRBV30 to TRBJ1-5; D is unresolved. The CDR3 has 13 amino acids. V was shortened by 1 base and J by 2 bases, with 6 bases between the two germline ends. Germline CDR1 and CDR2: GTSNPN and SVGIG (reference sequence). Here the CDR3 reads CAWSETGNQPQHF. The CDR3, as DNA: TGTGCCTGGAGTGAAACCGGCAATCAGCCCCAGCATTTT.

This clonotype was counted a few times. The gene calls are TRBV27 and TRBJ2-1; D gene uncertain. This CDR3 region has 14 residues. V was trimmed by 2 bases and J by 9 bases, leaving 14 bases between them. The germline CDR1 and CDR2 sequences are MNHEY and SMNVEV (reference sequence). The CDR3, as DNA: TGTGCCAGCAGTTTAGGTCTTCTTGGCGGTGAGCAGTTCTTC. It is translated as CASSLGLLGGEQFF.

The chain joins TRBV3-1 to TRBJ1-6; 7 positions agree with TRBD1. This CDR3 is built from 15 residues. V gave up 4 bases and J gave up 5 bases; unmatched junction bases: 5. The V gene's germline CDR1 is LGHDT and CDR2 YNNKEL (reference sequence). CDR3 bases: TGTGCCAGCAGCCCCGGGACAGTCGATAATTCACCCCTCCACTTT. This encodes CASSPGTVDNSPLHF.

A few counts support this clonotype. J is TRBJ1-5 and V is TRBV28; TRBD1 agrees at 10 bases. Germline V lookup: CDR1 MDHEN, CDR2 SYDVKM. V dropped 7 bases and J dropped 0; count of bases not matched to a gene: 9. This CDR3 is 17 amino acids long. DNA of the CDR3: TGTGCCAGCAAGCAGGACAGGGGGGATTATAGCAATCAGCCCCAGCATTTT. As protein: CASKQDRGDYSNQPQHF.

This chain links TRBV11-3 with TRBJ1-6, with D hard to call. Germline V gives CDR1 SGHNT, CDR2 YENEEA. CDR3 length equals 16 residues. V gave up 2 bases and J gave up 3 bases, with 11 bases separating them. This CDR3 reads CASSLISWFYNSPLHF. The CDR3 DNA follows: TGTGCCAGCAGCTTAATCTCTTGGTTCTATAATTCACCCCTCCACTTT.

The chain is built from TRBV19 and TRBJ2-4; D possibly corresponds to TRBD1 (6 bases). This CDR3 has 14 amino acids. The germline V gene has CDR1 LNHDA and CDR2 SQIVND (reference sequence). V dropped 5 bases and J dropped 6 bases, with 14 bases sitting between them. CDR3 region: CASSDQQGGNIQYF. CDR3 coding DNA: TGTGCCAGTAGTGATCAACAGGGTGGAAACATTCAGTACTTC.

J is TRBJ2-1 and V is TRBV7-2; possibly TRBD2 for D (6 bases). Trimming stripped 7 bases from V and 0 bases from J, with 13 bases between. Germline CDR1 reads SGHTA; CDR2 reads FQGNSA. The CDR3 contains 15 residues. The CDR3 DNA reads as TGTGCCAGCATTTCTAGCGTGAGCTCCTACAATGAGCAGTTCTTC. This encodes CASISSVSSYNEQFF.

The chain links TRBV6-2 or TRBV6-3 to TRBJ2-2; 13 bases are shared with TRBD2. The CDR3 spans 15 residues. Trimming at V came to 6 bases and at J to 4 bases, leaving 2 bases not matched to a gene. Germline assignment: CDR1 MNHEY and CDR2 SVGEGT. The CDR3 region is CASRRLAGGTGELFF. The CDR3 nucleotides read TGTGCCAGCAGGAGACTAGCGGGAGGCACCGGGGAGCTGTTTTTT.

This chain connects TRBV28 to TRBJ1-2, with D hard to call. Germline CDR1 and CDR2: MDHEN and SYDVKM. Deletions cut 10 bases from V and 8 bases from J, with 17 bases between. The CDR3 spans 12 residues. The CDR3, as DNA: TGTGCCATCAGAATTGGGTCTAGGGGCTACACCTTC. Amino acid sequence: CAIRIGSRGYTF.

The sample holds a few counts of this clonotype. The V and J genes are TRBV6-1 and TRBJ1-2; 9 bases match TRBD1. The germline V gene encodes CDR1 MNHNS and CDR2 SASEGT. V shed 6 bases and J 2 bases; nucleotides not matched to a gene: 4. The CDR3 spans 14 residues. Here the CDR3 reads CASSLQGANYGYTF. Written as DNA, the CDR3 is TGTGCCAGCAGCCTACAGGGGGCAAACTATGGCTACACCTTC.

The rearrangement links TRBV2 to TRBJ2-3; the D is unclear. Germline V lookup: CDR1 SNHLY, CDR2 FYNNEI. The CDR3 has 12 amino acids. V was cut by 4 bases and J by 7 bases, with 9 bases left in between. The CDR3 loop is CASSVAINTQYF. CDR3 bases: TGTGCCAGCAGTGTCGCAATAAATACGCAGTATTTT. Full variable domain (missing parts from reference TRBV2 and TRBJ2-3): EPEVTQTPSHQVTQMGQEVILRCVPISNHLYFYWYRQILGQKVEFLVSFYNNEISEKSEIFDDQFSVERPDGSNFTLKIRSTKLEDSAMYFCASSVAINTQYFGPGTRLTVL.

A note on this clonotype: At one of its ends the junction is not consistent with the germline gene, which may arise from a read error. This rearrangement joins TRBV7-8 to TRBJ1-5; a weak D match, TRBD1 (6 bases). This CDR3 region has 19 residues. CDR1 SGHVS and CDR2 FQNEAQ come from the germline V gene. CDR3 loop: CASRLSGGLLIISYQPQHF. CDR3 nucleotides: TGTGCCAGCAGACTCTCGGGGGGGCTCCTAATTATTAGCTATCAGCCCCAGCATTTT.

The chain couples TRBV28 to TRBJ2-1; 10 bases map to TRBD2. The CDR3 has 16 amino acids. J was trimmed by 6 bases and V by 5 bases; bases with no gene match: 10. The germline CDR1 and CDR2 sequences are MDHEN and SYDVKM. The CDR3 sequence is CASSPPVAGGANEQFF. In nucleotides, the CDR3 is TGTGCCAGCAGTCCCCCGGTAGCGGGAGGTGCCAATGAGCAGTTCTTC.

This rearrangement joins TRBV27 to TRBJ2-7, with 8 bases identical to TRBD1. Germline CDR1 is MNHEY and CDR2 is SMNVEV (reference sequence). The CDR3 consists of 13 residues. The V and J ends lost 10 bases and 1 base, in that order; junction bases with no gene match: 6. CDR3: CANLRDRSYEQYF. The CDR3 DNA is TGTGCCAACCTCCGGGACAGGTCCTACGAGCAGTACTTC.

Relative to its sample, this clonotype is medium-sized. The rearrangement joins TRBV19 to TRBJ1-2, with TRBD1 matching over 9 bases. The CDR3 is 15 amino acids. CDR1 and CDR2 (germline): LNHDA, SQIVND (reference sequence). J gave up 8 bases and V 1 base, and 8 bases lay outside the gene matches. The CDR3 bases are TGTGCCAGTAGTATAGGGTCGGGGACAGGGAGCGGCTACACCTTC. Amino acids: CASSIGSGTGSGYTF.

This clonotype was found a few times. This rearrangement joins TRBV7-3 to TRBJ1-6; TRBD1 is a possible D gene (5 bases). The V end was cut by 7 bases, the J end by 5 bases, with 18 bases between. The CDR3 contains 16 residues. The V gene's germline CDR1 is SGHTA and CDR2 FQGTGA. Here the CDR3 DNA reads TGTGCCAGCACCGACGACCGGGACTTAGATAATTCACCCCTCCACTTT. Encoded protein: CASTDDRDLDNSPLHF.

In DNA, the CDR3 is TGTGCCAGCAGTCGCAACCGACATACAACTAATGAAAAACTGTTTTTT. Its protein is CASSRNRHTTNEKLFF. The V call is TRBV6-1, the J call TRBJ1-4, with no clear D. Germline loops: CDR1 MNHNS, CDR2 SASEGT. V was cut by 5 bases and J by 0 bases, with 13 bases left in between. This CDR3 is 16 amino acids long.